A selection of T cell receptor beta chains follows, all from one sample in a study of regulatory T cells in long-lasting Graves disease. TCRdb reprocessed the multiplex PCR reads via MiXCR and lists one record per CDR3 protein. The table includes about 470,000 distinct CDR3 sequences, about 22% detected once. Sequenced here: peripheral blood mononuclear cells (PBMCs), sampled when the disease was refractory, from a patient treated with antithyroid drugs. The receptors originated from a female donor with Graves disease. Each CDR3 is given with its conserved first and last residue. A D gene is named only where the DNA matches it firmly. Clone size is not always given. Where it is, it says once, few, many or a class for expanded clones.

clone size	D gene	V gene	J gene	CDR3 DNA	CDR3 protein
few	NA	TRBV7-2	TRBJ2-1	TGTGCCAGCAGCTTATACGTAGAGCAGGAGCAGTTCTTC	CASSLYVEQEQFF
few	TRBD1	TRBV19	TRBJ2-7	TGTGCCAGCTCCGGGACAGGTGATTCCTACGAGCAGTACTTC	CASSGTGDSYEQYF
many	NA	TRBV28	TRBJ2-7	TGTGCCAGCAAAGGGATGAGTTACGAGCAGTACTTC	CASKGMSYEQYF
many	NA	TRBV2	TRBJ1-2	TGTGCCAGCAGTTCTACATTGGATCCCTCAATTTTTAATGGCTACACCTTC	CASSSTLDPSIFNGYTF
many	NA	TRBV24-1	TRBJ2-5	TGTGCCACCAGTGATGGGGGTCGGGAGACCCAGTACTTC	CATSDGGRETQYF
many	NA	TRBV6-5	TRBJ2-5	TGTGCCAGCAGTTACAAGGGGGTGAGGCAAGAGACCCAGTACTTC	CASSYKGVRQETQYF
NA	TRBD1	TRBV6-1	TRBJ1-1	TGTGCCAGCATTCGGGACAGGGGAAGAGAGGGGTACCCCAACACTGAAGCTTTCTTT	CASIRDRGREGYPNTEAFF
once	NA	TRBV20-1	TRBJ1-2	TGCAGTGCTAGATCAACTGCGGACTATGGCTACACCTTC	CSARSTADYGYTF
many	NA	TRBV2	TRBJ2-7	TGTGCCAGCAAAAGCACCTACGAGCAGTACTTC	CASKSTYEQYF
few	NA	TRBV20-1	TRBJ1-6	TGCAGTGCTAGCATTGATGGTTTTGGGGGCGCACCCCTCCACTTT	CSASIDGFGGAPLHF
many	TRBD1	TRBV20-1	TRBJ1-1	TGCAGTGCTAGGAGAGGGGGCCTGAACACTGAAGCTTTCTTT	CSARRGGLNTEAFF
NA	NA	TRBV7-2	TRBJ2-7	TGTGCCAGCAGCTTAGGGGGAAGTATGGCCGAGCAGTACTTC	CASSLGGSMAEQYF
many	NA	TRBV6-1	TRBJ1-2	TGTGCCAGCACCAACCCTCCGGGTTACTATGGCTACACCTTC	CASTNPPGYYGYTF
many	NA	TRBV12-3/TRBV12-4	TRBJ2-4	TGTGCCAGCAGCCCGGCGGTAGCCAAAAACATTCAGTACTTC	CASSPAVAKNIQYF
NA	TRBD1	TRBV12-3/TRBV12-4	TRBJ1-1	TGTGCCAGCAGTTCGACAGGGATGTCCACTGAAGCTTTCTTT	CASSSTGMSTEAFF
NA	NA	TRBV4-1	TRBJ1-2	TGCGCCAGCAGCCAAGATGGGGGCGCCAGCTATGGCTACACCTTC	CASSQDGGASYGYTF
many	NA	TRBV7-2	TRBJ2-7	TGTGCCAGCGCCCGAGACCGAGGGCCTTACGAGCAGTACTTC	CASARDRGPYEQYF
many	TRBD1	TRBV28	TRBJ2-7	TGTGCCAGCAGTTCCCTCGACAGGGGCGGGTACGAGCAGTACTTC	CASSSLDRGGYEQYF
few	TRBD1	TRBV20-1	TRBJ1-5	TGCAGTGCTAAACACCCACAGGGGCCGGCTAGCAATCAGCCCCAGCATTTT	CSAKHPQGPASNQPQHF
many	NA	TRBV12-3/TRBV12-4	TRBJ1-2	TGTGCCAGCAGTTATACAGTATCCTATGGCTACACCTTC	CASSYTVSYGYTF
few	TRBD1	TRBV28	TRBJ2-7	TGTGCCAGCCGAGTACAGGGGGCGGGGGAGCAGTACTTC	CASRVQGAGEQYF
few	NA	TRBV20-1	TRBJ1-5	TGCAGTGCTATACAGGGACTACGGCAGCCCCAGCATTTT	CSAIQGLRQPQHF
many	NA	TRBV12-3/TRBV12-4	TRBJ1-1	TGTGCCAGCAGTTTTCGAGGGGGGACTGAAGCTTTCTTT	CASSFRGGTEAFF
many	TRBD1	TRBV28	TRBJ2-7	TGTGCCAGCAGAGAGGGGGCGGAGGAGCAGTACTTC	CASREGAEEQYF
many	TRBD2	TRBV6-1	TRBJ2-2	TGTGCCAGCAGTCGACTAGCGGGAGCGAACACCGGGGAGCTGTTTTTT	CASSRLAGANTGELFF
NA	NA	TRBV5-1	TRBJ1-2	TGCGCCAGCAGTCCCGGGACTTCCAGGCTCTATAGCTACACCTTC	CASSPGTSRLYSYTF
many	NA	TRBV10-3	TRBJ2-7	TGTGCCATCCGAGAGACAGGCTTTGGTGGCGAGCAGTACTTC	CAIRETGFGGEQYF
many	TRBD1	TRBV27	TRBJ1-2	TGTGCCAGCAGTTTGGGTGGGACAGGGGGTGGCTACACCTTC	CASSLGGTGGGYTF
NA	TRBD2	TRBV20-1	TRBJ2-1	TGCAGTGCTATAACAGTGACTAGCGGGAGGGCGGCATTAGACGATGAGCAGTTCTTC	CSAITVTSGRAALDDEQFF
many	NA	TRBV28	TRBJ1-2	TGTGCCAGCACCCGTCGCGGGGAGATTAACTATGGCTACACCTTC	CASTRRGEINYGYTF
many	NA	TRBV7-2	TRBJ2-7	TGTGCCAGCAGCTTAGGACAAAGGACGGCCAACTCCTACGAGCAGTACTTC	CASSLGQRTANSYEQYF
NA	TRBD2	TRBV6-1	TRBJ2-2	TGTGCCAGCAGCCGTTCTAGCGGGAGAGGCACCGGGGAGCTGTTTTTT	CASSRSSGRGTGELFF
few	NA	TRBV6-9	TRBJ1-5	TGTGCCAGCAGTTTCGACCGGGACAGCAATCAGCCCCAGCATTTT	CASSFDRDSNQPQHF
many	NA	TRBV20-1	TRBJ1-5	TGCAGTGCCAAGGACAGTAGCAATCAGCCCCAGCATTTT	CSAKDSSNQPQHF
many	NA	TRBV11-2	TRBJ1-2	TGTGCCAGCAGCCAAGGAGGACAGCCCAATTTGAACTATGGCTACACCTTC	CASSQGGQPNLNYGYTF